Listed below are T cell receptor beta chains from one sample, sequenced in a study of control samples from healthy donors and cancer patients. Only in-frame clones appear in the TCRdb table, and some are missing; sequencing was by immunoSEQ multiplex PCR. The sample includes roughly 170,000 clones, roughly 93% of them seen just once. The sample taken for sequencing was blood. The receptors were sampled from a man younger than 35 in good health. Each CDR3 is given with its conserved first and last residue. D genes are given only for firm matches. Not all rows give a size; the values are once, few, many and, for expanded clones, a class.

D	J	length	V	size	DNA	CDR3
-	TRBJ2-7	13	TRBV24-1	-	TGTGCCACCAGTGATCAAGACAGAACTGAGCAGTACTTC	CATSDQDRTEQYF
TRBD1	TRBJ1-1	15	TRBV5-4	-	TGTGCCAGCAGCCCCGGGACAGGGGATCGTCTGGAAGCTTTCTTT	CASSPGTGDRLEAFF
TRBD2	TRBJ2-1	17	TRBV3-1/TRBV3-2	-	TGTGCCAGCAGCCTCCCTAGCGGGGGGCCTTCCTACAATGAGCAGTTCTTC	CASSLPSGGPSYNEQFF
-	TRBJ1-4	15	TRBV25-1	-	TGTGCCAGCAGTGAATATATGGGGGATAGTGAAAAACTGTTTTTT	CASSEYMGDSEKLFF
-	TRBJ2-5	14	TRBV6-6	-	TGTGCCAGCAGTTACTCTTTCCCTGCAGAGACCCAGTACTTC	CASSYSFPAETQYF
-	TRBJ2-5	14	TRBV5-1	-	TGCGCCAGCAGCACACCGGGACCCCAAGAGACCCAGTACTTC	CASSTPGPQETQYF
-	TRBJ1-2	14	TRBV19	few	TGTGCCAGTACCTCCCCGGAGAGGAACTATGGCTACACCTTC	CASTSPERNYGYTF
TRBD2	TRBJ2-3	18	TRBV24-1	-	TGTGCCACCAGTGGGGGGTCTGGTAGCGGGGAGATCACAGATACGCAGTATTTT	CATSGGSGSGEITDTQYF
TRBD1	TRBJ1-1	14	TRBV30	-	TGTGCCTCCCGGGACAGGTTTTTGTTGGGTGAAGCTTTCTTT	CASRDRFLLGEAFF
TRBD1	TRBJ1-4	13	TRBV12-3/TRBV12-4	-	TGTGCCAGCATCCAGACAGGGGCCGAAAAACTGTTTTTT	CASIQTGAEKLFF
TRBD1	TRBJ1-1	14	TRBV10-3	-	TGTGCCATCAGTGAGGGGACAGGGGTTACTGAAGCTTTCTTT	CAISEGTGVTEAFF
-	TRBJ1-1	14	TRBV19	-	TGTGCCAGTAGTGCCCGGACCGAGAACACTGAAGCTTTCTTT	CASSARTENTEAFF
-	TRBJ2-3	13	TRBV6-4	-	TGTGCCAGCAGTGAGCAGGTAACAGATACGCAGTATTTT	CASSEQVTDTQYF
-	TRBJ1-4	14	TRBV18	-	TGTGCCAGCTCACCCCAAGCAACTAATGAAAAACTGTTTTTT	CASSPQATNEKLFF
TRBD2	TRBJ2-1	16	TRBV4-2	-	TGTGCCAGCAGCCAAGAATCTCCGGGGGGAGGCAATGAGCAGTTCTTC	CASSQESPGGGNEQFF
-	TRBJ2-3	17	TRBV5-1	once	TGCGCCAGCAGCTTGGATGGGGGACACCTAAATATGGATACGCAGTATTTT	CASSLDGGHLNMDTQYF
TRBD1	TRBJ2-2	17	TRBV30	-	TGTGCCTGGAGTATGTTGGGGGGACAGGGGTTAACCGGGGAGCTGTTTTTT	CAWSMLGGQGLTGELFF